The 32 T cell receptor beta chains below come from one sample, sequenced in a study of OX40 agonist ivuxolimab in advanced cancers. This table comes from immunoSEQ multiplex PCR, and its TCRdb copy is limited to in-frame clones, with some not included. This repertoire shows some 140,000 clones, roughly nine tenths found once; its top ten account for around 0.99%. The sequenced sample was CD4+ or CD8+ T cells sorted from blood, obtained in a trial of the OX40 agonist ivuxolimab. The receptors originated from an adult with an advanced solid tumor such as melanoma, head and neck, liver or kidney cancer.

V usage is TRBV19 and J usage is TRBJ2-7; TRBD1 matches at 7 bases. This CDR3 spans 12 amino acids. The V segment lost 11 bases and the J segment 2 bases; nucleotides outside the gene matches: 6. CDR1 is LNHDA and CDR2 is SQIVND in the germline V gene (reference sequence). DNA of the CDR3: TGTGCCCGTTGGACAGGAGCCTACGAGCAGTACTTC. Protein sequence: CARWTGAYEQYF.

V is TRBV28 and J is TRBJ1-2; 9 positions agree with TRBD1. Germline V lookup: CDR1 MDHEN, CDR2 SYDVKM. This CDR3 has 13 amino acids. J lost 8 bases, V lost 4 bases, and 5 bases had no gene match. The CDR3 region is CASSSQGARGYTF. In DNA, the CDR3 is TGTGCCAGCAGTTCACAGGGGGCGCGGGGCTACACCTTC.

The CDR3 sequence: CASSLYGTGGNTIYF. The CDR3 DNA sequence: TGTGCCAGCAGCTTATATGGGACAGGGGGCAACACCATATATTTT. V usage is TRBV7-2 and J usage is TRBJ1-3, with 12 bases fitting TRBD1. The length of the CDR3 is 15 residues. The trim removed 2 bases at V and 7 bases at J, leaving 3 bases unmatched. Per the germline V gene, CDR1 is SGHTA and CDR2 is FQGNSA. The complete variable domain, with remaining parts taken from reference TRBV7-2 and TRBJ1-3, reads GAGVSQSPSNKVTEKGKDVELRCDPISGHTALYWYRQSLGQGLEFLIYFQGNSAPDKSGLPSDRFSAERTGGSVSTLTIQRTQQEDSAVYLCASSLYGTGGNTIYFGEGSWLTVV.

This chain uses TRBV28 with TRBJ2-2; no firm D call. The CDR3 length is 14 residues. Trimming left V 5 bases short and J 1 base short, with 8 bases between. CDR1 and CDR2 from the germline V gene are MDHEN and SYDVKM. The DNA for the CDR3 is TGTGCCAGCAGTCGCTCTTTGAACACCGGGGAGCTGTTTTTT. It specifies CASSRSLNTGELFF.

The rearrangement joins TRBV27 to TRBJ1-2; tentative D call: TRBD1 (6 bases). V gave up 2 bases and J gave up 6 bases, with 10 bases separating them. Germline values: CDR1 MNHEY, CDR2 SMNVEV (reference sequence). The CDR3 length is 13 residues. CDR3 residues: CASSLGGPDGYTF. CDR3 nucleotides: TGTGCCAGCAGTTTAGGGGGCCCCGATGGCTACACCTTC.

This chain connects TRBV19 to TRBJ1-3, with D unresolved. This CDR3 is built from 14 residues. Trimming cost V 1 base and J 1 base, with 5 bases left between them. Per the germline V gene, CDR1 is LNHDA and CDR2 is SQIVND (reference sequence). The CDR3 reads CASSIGVSGNTIYF. In DNA form, the CDR3 reads TGTGCCAGTAGTATAGGGGTTTCTGGAAACACCATATATTTT. Using reference TRBV19 and TRBJ1-3 for the parts outside the CDR3, the full variable domain is DGGITQSPKYLFRKEGQNVTLSCEQNLNHDAMYWYRQDPGQGLRLIYYSQIVNDFQKGDIAEGYSVSREKKESFPLTVTSAQKNPTAFYLCASSIGVSGNTIYFGEGSWLTVV.

The V and J genes are TRBV5-1 and TRBJ2-1; D gene uncertain. V shed 4 bases and J shed 0 bases, with 20 bases lying between them. In germline, CDR1 is SGHRS, CDR2 YFSETQ. This CDR3 is built from 18 residues. The CDR3 DNA is TGCGCCAGCAGCCCTTGGAGCGATCTACGAATCTCCTACAATGAGCAGTTCTTC. It translates to CASSPWSDLRISYNEQFF.

The V call is TRBV10-2, the J call TRBJ1-4; 7 nucleotides agree with TRBD1. Looked up from germline, CDR1 is WSHSY and CDR2 is SAAADI. With V trimmed by 2 bases and J by 11 bases, 11 bases remained unmatched. CDR3 length: 15 amino acids. Here the CDR3 DNA reads TGCGCCAGCAGTGAGACGGGGTCCGACAGGGAGAAACTGTTTTTT. It yields the protein CASSETGSDREKLFF.

The rearrangement joins TRBV19 to TRBJ2-7, with 8 positions matching TRBD1. The CDR3 runs to 12 residues. Per the germline V gene, CDR1 is LNHDA and CDR2 is SQIVND (reference sequence). V was clipped by 4 bases and J by 7 bases; unmatched bases: 3. In DNA, the CDR3 is TGTGCCAGTAGTAAGACAGGGGTTGAGCAGTACTTC. Protein: CASSKTGVEQYF.

The chain is built from TRBV28 and TRBJ2-7; D is ambiguous. V lost 3 bases, J lost 3 bases, and 9 bases lay in between. Per germline, CDR1 MDHEN and CDR2 SYDVKM. This CDR3 has 13 amino acids. The CDR3 nucleotides are TGTGCCAGCAGTTTTTCTACGGACTACGAGCAGTACTTC. Translating gives CASSFSTDYEQYF.

J is TRBJ1-3 and V is TRBV9; unclear D gene. V lost 0 bases and J lost 0, with 10 bases in between. Germline V gene lookup returns CDR1 SGDLS and CDR2 YYNGEE. CDR3 size: 16 residues. This CDR3 is CASSVDPLVSGNTIYF. The CDR3 coding sequence is TGTGCCAGCAGCGTAGATCCGCTAGTCTCTGGAAACACCATATATTTT.

The V gene is TRBV2, the J gene TRBJ1-5; no firm D call. There are 14 residues in the CDR3. V was shortened by 5 bases and J by 0 bases, with 8 bases between the two germline ends. The V gene's germline CDR1 is SNHLY and CDR2 FYNNEI. CDR3 nucleotides: TGTGCCAGCAGTTGGACGGATAGCAATCAGCCCCAGCATTTT. This sequence encodes CASSWTDSNQPQHF. Full variable domain (outside the CDR3, taken from reference TRBV2 and TRBJ1-5): EPEVTQTPSHQVTQMGQEVILRCVPISNHLYFYWYRQILGQKVEFLVSFYNNEISEKSEIFDDQFSVERPDGSNFTLKIRSTKLEDSAMYFCASSWTDSNQPQHFGDGTRLSIL.

The chain carries TRBV6-5 and TRBJ1-5, with TRBD1 as a possible D gene (6 bases). Trimming removed 4 bases from V and 6 bases from J, with 10 bases in between. CDR3 length: 13 residues. Looked up from germline, CDR1 is MNHEY and CDR2 is SVGAGI. The CDR3 loop is CASSSGHAQPQHF. The CDR3 bases are TGTGCCAGCAGTTCGGGACATGCTCAGCCCCAGCATTTT.

CDR3 DNA sequence: TGTGCCAGCAGCCAAGATTGGGGTTTCCAGTTCTTC. Translating it yields CASSQDWGFQFF. V and J are TRBV14 and TRBJ2-1; D not resolved. The CDR3 has 12 amino acids. Trimming took 0 bases from V and 13 from J, leaving 10 bases between them. Germline values: CDR1 SGHDN, CDR2 FVKESK.

This chain uses TRBV6-4 with TRBJ2-1, with TRBD2 identical over 11 bases. Germline CDR1 reads MRHNA; CDR2 reads SNTAGT. The CDR3 contains 14 residues. Germline trimming cut 6 bases from V and 7 bases from J; bases unmatched to any gene: 5. Written as DNA, the CDR3 is TGTGCCAGCAGGACTAGCGGGATGGGTAATGAGCAGTTCTTC. Protein sequence: CASRTSGMGNEQFF.

The chain uses TRBV5-4 and TRBJ2-1; TRBD2 might be the D (6 bases). V was shortened by 5 bases and J by 7 bases, with 13 bases between the two germline ends. In germline, CDR1 is SGHNT, CDR2 YYREEE (reference sequence). There are 13 residues in the CDR3. CDR3 loop: CASRGLALNEQFF. CDR3 sequence (DNA): TGTGCCAGCAGAGGCCTAGCGTTAAATGAGCAGTTCTTC. Full variable domain (outside the CDR3, taken from reference TRBV5-4 and TRBJ2-1): ETGVTQSPTHLIKTRGQQVTLRCSSQSGHNTVSWYQQALGQGPQFIFQYYREEENGRGNFPPRFSGLQFPNYSSELNVNALELDDSALYLCASRGLALNEQFFGPGTRLTVL.

The chain carries TRBV18 and TRBJ1-1, with D perhaps TRBD1 (5 bases). The CDR3 totals 14 residues. Trimming took 6 bases from V and 0 from J, leaving 11 bases between them. Germline loops: CDR1 KGHSH, CDR2 LQKENI. CDR3 loop: CASSGGTVNTEAFF. CDR3 in DNA: TGTGCCAGCTCCGGGGGGACGGTGAACACTGAAGCTTTCTTT.

J is TRBJ1-5 and V is TRBV19, with D maybe TRBD1 (5 bases). CDR3 length: 15 amino acids. Looked up from germline, CDR1 is LNHDA and CDR2 is SQIVND (reference sequence). Between the trimmed V and J ends, which lost 5 bases and 6 bases, there was a span of 17 bases. Written as DNA, the CDR3 is TGTGCCAGTAGTCCCGGGACCTCCTCTCCTCAGCCCCAGCATTTT. It specifies CASSPGTSSPQPQHF. Using reference TRBV19 and TRBJ1-5 for the parts outside the CDR3, the full variable domain is DGGITQSPKYLFRKEGQNVTLSCEQNLNHDAMYWYRQDPGQGLRLIYYSQIVNDFQKGDIAEGYSVSREKKESFPLTVTSAQKNPTAFYLCASSPGTSSPQPQHFGDGTRLSIL.

The J gene is TRBJ2-5, the V gene TRBV5-1; D is undetermined. Germline-derived CDR1 and CDR2 are SGHRS and YFSETQ. V was shortened by 2 bases and J by 4 bases, with 6 bases between the two germline ends. This CDR3 comprises 12 residues. CDR3 loop: CASSFVLETQYF. The CDR3 coding sequence is TGCGCCAGCAGCTTTGTACTAGAGACCCAGTACTTC.

The CDR3 loop reads CAIRGLAGETQYF. In nucleotides, the CDR3 is TGTGCCATCAGAGGACTAGCGGGAGAGACCCAGTACTTC. The chain uses TRBV10-3 and TRBJ2-5, with 11 positions matching TRBD2. This CDR3 has 13 amino acids. The J segment lost 4 bases and the V segment lost 6 bases, leaving 1 base of the junction unmatched. Germline V gene lookup returns CDR1 ENHRY and CDR2 SYGVKD.

The chain has TRBV28 and TRBJ2-3, with 10 nucleotides matching TRBD2. The length of the CDR3 is 16 residues. J lost 1 base, V lost 4 bases, and 5 bases had no gene match. The germline gives CDR1 MDHEN, CDR2 SYDVKM. CDR3 sequence (DNA): TGTGCCAGCAGTTCCTCCGGGACTAGCGGCACAGATACGCAGTATTTT. Amino acid sequence: CASSSSGTSGTDTQYF.

The gene calls are TRBV7-2 and TRBJ1-3, with TRBD1 identical over 8 bases. J gave up 4 bases and V 1 base, and 6 bases lay outside the gene matches. The CDR3 covers 16 residues. Germline CDR1 SGHTA, CDR2 FQGNSA. CDR3 amino acids: CASSLGPGGSGNTIYF. The CDR3 nucleotides are TGTGCCAGCAGCTTAGGACCAGGGGGCTCCGGAAACACCATATATTTT.

The chain employs TRBV7-2 and TRBJ1-4; no definite D call. Germline CDR1 and CDR2: SGHTA and FQGNSA. This CDR3 region has 13 residues. V shed 3 bases and J shed 8 bases, with 10 bases lying between them. DNA for the CDR3: TGTGCCAGCAGCTTCCGATTTGGAGAAAAACTGTTTTTT. This encodes CASSFRFGEKLFF. Variable domain in full (rest from reference TRBV7-2 and TRBJ1-4): GAGVSQSPSNKVTEKGKDVELRCDPISGHTALYWYRQSLGQGLEFLIYFQGNSAPDKSGLPSDRFSAERTGGSVSTLTIQRTQQEDSAVYLCASSFRFGEKLFFGSGTQLSVL.

The chain links TRBV28 to TRBJ2-3; 13 nucleotides line up with TRBD2. The CDR3 contains 16 residues. With 5 bases clipped from V and 3 bases from J, the junction kept 5 bases outside the gene matches. Germline CDR1 and CDR2: MDHEN and SYDVKM. The DNA for the CDR3 is TGTGCCAGCAGTCCCTGGGGACTAGCGGGAACAGATACGCAGTATTTT. Its protein is CASSPWGLAGTDTQYF.

This clone appeared once. The chain combines TRBV6-5 with TRBJ2-1; 9 bases are shared with TRBD1. The junction had 3 bases not matched to a gene; V was cut back by 0 bases and J by 3 bases. The CDR3 spans 16 residues. CDR1 MNHEY and CDR2 SVGAGI come from the germline V gene. The CDR3 DNA follows: TGTGCCAGCAGTTACTCAACAGGGGGCGACTACAATGAGCAGTTCTTC. Residues: CASSYSTGGDYNEQFF.

The CDR3 bases are TGTGCCAGCAGTCCTCTGGGACAGGGGTCCTCTGGAAACACCATATATTTT. It yields the protein CASSPLGQGSSGNTIYF. The chain carries TRBV28 and TRBJ1-3, with 10 bases identical to TRBD1. CDR1 MDHEN and CDR2 SYDVKM come from the germline V gene. The CDR3 has 17 residues. V was pared by 5 bases and J by 0 bases, with 7 bases of the junction left unmatched.

Only one count was recorded for this clone. The chain combines TRBV5-1 with TRBJ2-1, with 13 bases that match TRBD2. CDR1 is SGHRS and CDR2 is YFSETQ in the germline V gene. After removal of 4 bases from V and 5 bases from J, the junction contained 6 bases not matched to a gene. This CDR3 is built from 16 residues. CDR3 DNA sequence: TGCGCCAGCAGCGCCGGGGGGACTAGCGGGGACAATGAGCAGTTCTTC. Translated, it gives CASSAGGTSGDNEQFF.

V and J are TRBV6-1 and TRBJ1-5; TRBD1 matches at 9 bases. The V gene's germline CDR1 is MNHNS and CDR2 SASEGT. CDR3 length: 16 amino acids. Trimming at V came to 4 bases and at J to 7 bases, leaving 11 bases not matched to a gene. The CDR3 loop is CASSVGPTGGQQPQHF. The DNA for the CDR3 is TGTGCCAGCAGTGTAGGGCCTACAGGGGGCCAGCAGCCCCAGCATTTT.

This rearrangement joins TRBV27 to TRBJ1-5, with TRBD1 matching 9 bases. Looked up from germline, CDR1 is MNHEY and CDR2 is SMNVEV (reference sequence). The CDR3 is 13 residues long. With 5 bases clipped from V and 7 bases from J, the junction kept 3 bases outside the gene matches. CDR3 sequence reads: CASSGQGRQPQHF. The CDR3 DNA follows: TGTGCCAGCAGTGGACAGGGGAGGCAGCCCCAGCATTTT.

The V and J genes are TRBV27 and TRBJ1-2; D unclear. This CDR3 is 12 amino acids long. The germline V gene has CDR1 MNHEY and CDR2 SMNVEV (reference sequence). The V end lost 5 bases, the J end lost 5 bases, and 9 bases lay between the germline ends. In nucleotides, the CDR3 is TGTGCCAGCAGTCTGGACGGTTATGGCTACACCTTC. It encodes CASSLDGYGYTF.

The CDR3 loop reads CASSRPGTRTNNEQFF. The CDR3 region has the DNA TGTGCCAGCAGCCGCCCCGGGACTAGAACGAACAATGAGCAGTTCTTC. The genes are TRBV14 and TRBJ2-1, with 8 nucleotides matching TRBD2. Germline V gene lookup returns CDR1 SGHDN and CDR2 FVKESK. The CDR3 covers 16 residues. The V segment lost 4 bases and the J segment 5 bases; nucleotides outside the gene matches: 10.

The rearrangement uses TRBV6-5 and TRBJ1-5; D remains ambiguous. The length of the CDR3 is 16 residues. Germline V gene data show CDR1 as MNHEY and CDR2 as SVGAGI. The ends were cut back, 0 bases at V and 2 bases at J, with 11 bases in the middle. The CDR3 loop reads CASSYSSARGNQPQHF. The DNA of the CDR3 is TGTGCCAGCAGTTACTCGAGCGCGCGCGGCAATCAGCCCCAGCATTTT.